The clone carrying this T cell receptor beta chain was recorded many times. Its antigen is not identified. The CDR3 consists of 16 residues. With V trimmed by 2 bases and J by 5 bases, 6 bases remained unmatched. Looked up from germline, CDR1 is SNHLY and CDR2 is FYNNEI. Time point noted: persistent/refractory GD, antithyroid drugs over 5 years with positive TRAb. The TCR library was prepared using RNA isolated from PBMCs. These data originate in a study of regulatory T cells in long-lasting Graves disease. Points from the study as a whole: Exclusively peripheral blood, rather than thyroid tissue, was studied.

For TCR beta, libraries came from iRepertoire HTBI primers and Arm-PCR of CDR3 regions. TCRdb passed the multiplex PCR reads through MiXCR, listing each CDR3 protein once. The sample contains roughly 400,000 distinct CDR3 sequences, 21% of which appear only once. The clonotype comes from a female donor with Graves disease. V is TRBV2 and J is TRBJ1-4, with 9 bases identical to TRBD1. The sample consisted of peripheral blood mononuclear cells (PBMCs), taken when the disease was refractory, from a patient treated with antithyroid drugs. The CDR3 protein is CASSEFGGQGNEKLFF. CDR3 in DNA: TGTGCCAGCAGTGAATTTGGGGGACAGGGAAATGAAAAACTGTTTTTT. Complete variable domain (other parts from reference TRBV2 and TRBJ1-4): EPEVTQTPSHQVTQMGQEVILRCVPISNHLYFYWYRQILGQKVEFLVSFYNNEISEKSEIFDDQFSVERPDGSNFTLKIRSTKLEDSAMYFCASSEFGGQGNEKLFFGSGTQLSVL.